This T cell receptor beta chain was identified during a study of blood T cell repertoires in COVID-19. Trimming took 3 bases from V and 8 from J, leaving 8 bases between them. This CDR3 has 12 amino acids. The germline V gene has CDR1 LNHDA and CDR2 SQIVND (reference sequence). As processed by the authors: Amplification with reference gene primers provided the estimates of nucleated cell counts. Sequencing used immunoSEQ multiplex PCR; TCRdb keeps in-frame clones, though not all of them. V and J calls and clone size come straight from that table; D and trimming were deduced from the DNA. The sample records around 100,000 clones, roughly 85% being singletons.

The chain couples TRBV19 to TRBJ2-1; D is unclear. This TCR came from a human donor in a cohort sampled during active COVID-19. Sequenced: peripheral blood. Written as DNA, the CDR3 is TGTGCCAGTAGTATCCCGGAGCATGAGCAGTTCTTC. As protein: CASSIPEHEQFF.